This T cell receptor beta chain was captured by sequencing in a study of control samples from healthy donors and cancer patients. The CDR3 contains 15 residues. Germline V CDR1 and CDR2: SEHNR, FQNEAQ (reference sequence). V dropped 5 bases and J dropped 2 bases, with 16 bases sitting between them. Assay: immunoSEQ multiplex PCR; the TCRdb copy retains only in-frame clones and omits some. Seen here are around 150,000 clones, about 94% observed once, and the top ten hold 8.5%. The chain carries TRBV7-9 and TRBJ2-7; tentatively, D is TRBD2 (5 bases). Specimen: blood. This TCR derives from a woman in her thirties or forties in good health. CDR3 region: CASSEEGRLPYEQYF. In nucleotides, the CDR3 is TGTGCCAGCAGCGAAGAGGGCAGACTACCCTACGAGCAGTACTTC.